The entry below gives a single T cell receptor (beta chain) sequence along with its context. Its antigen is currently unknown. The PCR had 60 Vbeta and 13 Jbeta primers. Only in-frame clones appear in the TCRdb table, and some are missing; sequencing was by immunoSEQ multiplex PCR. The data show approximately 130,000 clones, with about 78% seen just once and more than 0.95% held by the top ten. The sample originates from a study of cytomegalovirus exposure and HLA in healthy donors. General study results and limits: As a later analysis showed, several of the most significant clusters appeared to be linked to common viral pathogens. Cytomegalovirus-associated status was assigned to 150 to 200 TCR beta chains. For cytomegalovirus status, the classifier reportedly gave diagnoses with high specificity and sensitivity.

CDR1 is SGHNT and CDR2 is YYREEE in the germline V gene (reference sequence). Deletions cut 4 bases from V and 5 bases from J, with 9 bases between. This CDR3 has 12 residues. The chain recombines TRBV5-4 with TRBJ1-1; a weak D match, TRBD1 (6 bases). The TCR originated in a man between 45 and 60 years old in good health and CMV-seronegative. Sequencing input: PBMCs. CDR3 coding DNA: TGTGCCAGCAGCGCCGGACAGACTGAAGCTTTCTTT. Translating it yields CASSAGQTEAFF.